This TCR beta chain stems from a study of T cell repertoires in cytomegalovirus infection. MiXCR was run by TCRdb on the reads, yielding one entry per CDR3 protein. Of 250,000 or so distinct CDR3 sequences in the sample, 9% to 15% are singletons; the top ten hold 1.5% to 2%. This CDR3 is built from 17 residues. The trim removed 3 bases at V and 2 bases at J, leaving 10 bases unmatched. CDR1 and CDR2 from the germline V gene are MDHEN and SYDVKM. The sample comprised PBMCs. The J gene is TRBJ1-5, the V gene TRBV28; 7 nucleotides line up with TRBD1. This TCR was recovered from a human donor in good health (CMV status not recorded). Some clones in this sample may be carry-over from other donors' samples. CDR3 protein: CASSFSVRQGGNQPQHF. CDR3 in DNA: TGTGCCAGCAGTTTCTCGGTCCGACAGGGAGGCAATCAGCCCCAGCATTTT.